The clone carrying this T cell receptor (beta chain) has more than one count but fewer than ten. TCRdb re-analysed the RT-PCR reads in MiXCR, keeping a single row per CDR3 protein. There are roughly 880,000 distinct CDR3 sequences in the sample; approximately 19% occur only once, and approximately 5.9% lies in the top ten. The data were obtained in a study of patients and donors after allogeneic stem cell transplantation. V trimming: 1 base; J trimming: 0 bases; junction bases outside the gene matches: 5. The germline V gene encodes CDR1 MNHEY and CDR2 SVGAGI. The length of the CDR3 is 16 residues. The sample taken for sequencing was blood, either unsorted or a sorted T cell fraction (not recorded which). The chain is built from TRBV6-5 and TRBJ1-1; 7 bases fit TRBD1. The TCR sequence derives from a human donor who was either an allogeneic HSCT recipient or a stem cell or donor lymphocyte infusion donor (not recorded which). It is not recorded whose cells these are; they may come from a transplant donor. CDR3 sequence reads: CASSYFWTGLNTEAFF. The CDR3, as DNA: TGTGCCAGCAGTTACTTTTGGACAGGACTGAACACTGAAGCTTTCTTT.